The next 4 T cell receptor beta chains were all read from a single sample in a study of Tregs in tolerant kidney transplant recipients. Produced via immunoSEQ multiplex PCR; TCRdb's table is partial and in-frame only. The sample lists tens of thousands of clones, about 90% occurring once. Material: Tregs from blood. Every receptor here comes from a human donor in good health.

This clone was observed once. J is TRBJ1-2 and V is TRBV5-1; D might be TRBD1 (5 bases). The CDR3 runs to 13 residues. Germline loops: CDR1 SGHRS, CDR2 YFSETQ. Trimming left V 1 base short and J 11 bases short, with 15 bases between. In nucleotides, the CDR3 is TGCGCCAGCAGCTTGCAAGACGGGGCTGGTTACACCTTC. Translated: CASSLQDGAGYTF.

This sequence joins TRBV11-3 and TRBJ2-1; weak D call: TRBD2 (6 bases). The germline CDR1 and CDR2 sequences are SGHNT and YENEEA. The CDR3 consists of 17 residues. Trimming shortened V by 2 bases and J by 0 bases, and 14 bases separated the two germline ends. The CDR3 region is CASSLTPRLGSYNEQFF. The CDR3 DNA is TGTGCCAGCAGCTTAACCCCACGACTAGGCTCCTACAATGAGCAGTTCTTC.

This sequence joins TRBV11-2 and TRBJ1-5; no definite D call. V lost 3 bases to trimming and J lost 9 bases, with 12 bases between them. CDR1 SGHAT and CDR2 FQNNGV come from the germline V gene. The CDR3 is 13 amino acids. The CDR3 nucleotides are TGTGCCAGCAGCTTCAATCCCGAGAGGCCCCAGCATTTT. This sequence encodes CASSFNPERPQHF.

The V and J genes are TRBV5-4 and TRBJ1-2; 7 bases agree with TRBD1. V lost 0 bases and J lost 8; bases outside the gene matches: 4. The CDR3 is made up of 13 amino acids. Germline assignment: CDR1 SGHNT and CDR2 YYREEE (reference sequence). The CDR3 DNA is TGTGCCAGCAGCTTGGAGACAGGGACGGGCTACACCTTC. Amino acid sequence: CASSLETGTGYTF.